These 32 T cell receptor beta chains originate from one sample sequenced in a study of T cells in tumors after PD-1 blockade. Using immunoSEQ multiplex PCR, the repertoire was profiled, and TCRdb retains in-frame clones only, with some absent. The data show some 66,000 clones, around 74% seen once. The specimen was PBMCs, collected after anti-PD-1 treatment. The receptors derive from a human donor with basal cell carcinoma.

V gene TRBV7-9 combines with J gene TRBJ2-3; D is unresolved. CDR1 is SEHNR, CDR2 FQNEAQ, per germline (reference sequence). The V end lost 5 bases, the J end lost 2 bases, and 8 bases lay between the germline ends. This CDR3 is 13 amino acids long. CDR3 in DNA: TGTGCCAGCAGCGCCACCCACACAGATACGCAGTATTTT. This codes for CASSATHTDTQYF.

The chain combines TRBV5-4 with TRBJ2-7, with 10 nucleotides matching TRBD1. Germline lookup yields CDR1 SGHNT and CDR2 YYREEE (reference sequence). V was pared by 4 bases and J by 4 bases, with 8 bases of the junction left unmatched. The CDR3 runs to 15 residues. CDR3 DNA sequence: TGTGCCAGCAGCGCGAGGACAGGGGGATTTTACGAGCAGTACTTC. Translated: CASSARTGGFYEQYF.

The chain combines TRBV10-2 with TRBJ2-7; TRBD2 agrees at 8 bases. V lost 8 bases, J lost 4 bases, and 13 bases stayed unmatched. Germline values: CDR1 WSHSY, CDR2 SAAADI. The length of the CDR3 is 15 residues. The CDR3 spells CASVGLSGGGYEQYF. Written as DNA, the CDR3 is TGCGCCAGCGTGGGGCTATCCGGCGGGGGGTACGAGCAGTACTTC.

The CDR3 here is CASSLNTGRAKNIQYF. In DNA form, the CDR3 reads TGTGCCAGCAGCCTCAACACGGGAAGGGCCAAAAACATTCAGTACTTC. The chain couples TRBV5-4 to TRBJ2-4; a weak D match, TRBD2 (5 bases). Per the germline V gene, CDR1 is SGHNT and CDR2 is YYREEE (reference sequence). The V end lost 4 bases, the J end lost 1 base, and 15 bases lay between the germline ends. The CDR3 totals 16 residues.

The rearrangement links TRBV9 to TRBJ2-7; perhaps TRBD1 as D (6 bases). CDR1 and CDR2 (germline): SGDLS, YYNGEE. V dropped 5 bases and J dropped 6 bases, with 12 bases sitting between them. The CDR3 runs to 12 residues. The CDR3 reads CASSPTGSEQYF. The CDR3 DNA follows: TGTGCCAGCAGTCCTACAGGGTCCGAGCAGTACTTC.

The CDR3 sequence is CASSVGGGGQNTEAFF. The CDR3, as DNA: TGTGCCAGCAGCGTAGGTGGAGGGGGCCAGAACACTGAAGCTTTCTTT. The J gene is TRBJ1-1, the V gene TRBV9, with TRBD1 matching over 7 bases. The germline CDR1 and CDR2 sequences are SGDLS and YYNGEE. J lost 1 base, V lost 0 bases, and 6 bases had no gene match. The CDR3 contains 16 residues.

This clone appeared a few times. The rearrangement links TRBV6-1 to TRBJ2-7; 8 bases line up with TRBD1. The CDR3 is made up of 15 amino acids. Germline V gene lookup returns CDR1 MNHNS and CDR2 SASEGT. Germline trimming cut 0 bases from V and 2 bases from J; bases unmatched to any gene: 3. The chain's CDR3 is CASSEAGTGPYEQYF. The DNA of the CDR3 is TGTGCCAGCAGTGAAGCGGGGACAGGCCCCTACGAGCAGTACTTC.

This clone was observed a handful of times. This sequence joins TRBV27 and TRBJ2-7, with TRBD1 as a possible D gene (5 bases). This CDR3 spans 13 amino acids. The germline V gene encodes CDR1 MNHEY and CDR2 SMNVEV (reference sequence). Trimming left V 5 bases short and J 3 bases short, with 11 bases between. The CDR3 DNA is TGTGCCAGCAGTGGCCCAGGGAACTACGAGCAGTACTTC. It encodes CASSGPGNYEQYF.

The rearrangement joins TRBV7-9 to TRBJ1-5; D remains unclear. Germline CDR1 SEHNR, CDR2 FQNEAQ (reference sequence). V was trimmed by 1 base and J by 0 bases, leaving 7 bases between them. The CDR3 is made up of 15 amino acids. The CDR3 region is CASSLGANSNQPQHF. The CDR3 coding sequence is TGTGCCAGCAGCTTAGGGGCCAATAGCAATCAGCCCCAGCATTTT.

V is TRBV6-2 or TRBV6-3 and J is TRBJ1-1; 7 bases are a match to TRBD1. The V and J ends lost 6 bases and 8 bases, in that order; junction bases with no gene match: 3. CDR1 is MNHEY and CDR2 is SVGEGT in the germline V gene. The CDR3 contains 11 residues. The CDR3 region is CASSWGQEAFF. Written as DNA, the CDR3 is TGTGCCAGCAGCTGGGGACAGGAAGCTTTCTTT.

This chain uses TRBV5-1 with TRBJ2-1; no firm D call. The CDR3 extends over 13 amino acids. The V end lost 0 bases, the J end lost 6 bases, and 7 bases lay between the germline ends. Germline-derived CDR1 and CDR2 are SGHRS and YFSETQ. CDR3 sequence: CASSLVRGNEQFF. The CDR3 DNA sequence: TGCGCCAGCAGCTTGGTTCGCGGCAATGAGCAGTTCTTC.

The chain links TRBV29-1 to TRBJ1-1, with a tentative D call TRBD1 (6 bases). The CDR3 has 17 amino acids. The V end was cut by 0 bases, the J end by 1 base, with 18 bases between. Germline V gene lookup returns CDR1 SQVTM and CDR2 ANQGSEA. This CDR3 is CSVEDRGARAPNTEAFF. For the CDR3, the DNA is TGCAGCGTTGAAGATCGGGGGGCCCGGGCCCCGAACACTGAAGCTTTCTTT.

CDR3 residues: CASSPFSYNEQFF. In DNA, the CDR3 is TGTGCCAGCAGCCCGTTCTCCTACAATGAGCAGTTCTTC. V gene TRBV3-1 (or the pseudogene TRBV3-2) combines with J gene TRBJ2-1; the D is unclear. The germline V and J ends were trimmed by 4 bases and 0 bases, with 4 bases remaining between them. Germline V CDR1 and CDR2: LGHDT, YNNKEL (reference sequence). This CDR3 has 13 residues.

As to this clone: One end of the junction varies from germline; a read error may be responsible. The chain has TRBV5-4 and TRBJ2-5; 9 positions agree with TRBD1. CDR1 and CDR2 from the germline V gene are SGHNT and YYREEE (reference sequence). The CDR3 consists of 16 residues. The CDR3 coding sequence is TGTGCCAGCAGCATAGGGACAGGGACCTCCCAAGGGACCCAGTACTTC. Its protein is CASSIGTGTSQGTQYF.

This sequence joins TRBV7-2 and TRBJ2-7, with D maybe TRBD2 (6 bases). Deletions cut 4 bases from V and 2 bases from J, with 18 bases between. The CDR3 totals 16 residues. CDR1 and CDR2 (germline): SGHTA, FQGNSA. CDR3 region: CASSSGLGRGPYEQYF. CDR3 nucleotides: TGTGCCAGCAGCTCAGGACTCGGGCGGGGCCCCTACGAGCAGTACTTC.

This chain joins TRBV5-6 and TRBJ1-1; D gene unclear. Per the germline V gene, CDR1 is SGHDT and CDR2 is YYEEEE. The CDR3 covers 13 residues. Trimming removed 4 bases at V and 1 base at J, with 8 bases between. The CDR3 region is CASSREGNTEAFF. The CDR3 bases are TGTGCCAGCAGCCGGGAGGGGAACACTGAAGCTTTCTTT.

The chain carries TRBV2 and TRBJ1-1; 9 bases agree with TRBD1. V lost 7 bases to trimming and J lost 10 bases; unmatched junction nucleotides: 10. Germline lookup yields CDR1 SNHLY and CDR2 FYNNEI. The CDR3 is 13 residues long. The CDR3 loop is CASTGQGFGGAFF. The CDR3 DNA is TGTGCCAGCACCGGACAGGGGTTCGGAGGAGCTTTCTTT.

This clone was picked up a small number of times. The chain combines TRBV19 with TRBJ1-6; perhaps TRBD1 as D (6 bases). Per the germline V gene, CDR1 is LNHDA and CDR2 is SQIVND (reference sequence). The CDR3 is made up of 13 amino acids. Trimming stripped 6 bases from V and 9 bases from J, with 12 bases between. This CDR3 reads CASRYRVGSPLHF. CDR3 nucleotides: TGTGCCAGTAGATACAGGGTTGGTTCACCCCTCCACTTT.

The chain has TRBV7-8 and TRBJ2-1, with 15 bases identical to TRBD2. Germline loops: CDR1 SGHVS, CDR2 FQNEAQ. This CDR3 comprises 23 residues. J was trimmed by 2 bases and V by 5 bases; bases with no gene match: 22. This chain's CDR3 is CASSPSRLPGLAGGSGTYNEQFF. The CDR3 bases are TGTGCCAGCAGCCCTAGTCGCCTCCCGGGACTAGCGGGGGGTAGTGGAACCTACAATGAGCAGTTCTTC.

This clone occurred a few times. V gene TRBV7-9 combines with J gene TRBJ2-7, with TRBD1 matching 11 bases. The CDR3 is 17 amino acids. V shed 5 bases and J 4 bases; nucleotides not matched to a gene: 13. Germline loops: CDR1 SEHNR, CDR2 FQNEAQ (reference sequence). The CDR3 nucleotides are TGTGCCAGCAGCCCCCAGGCAGGACAGGGGGCGTATTACGAGCAGTACTTC. Its protein product is CASSPQAGQGAYYEQYF.

This clone was detected only a few times. This chain links TRBV24-1 with TRBJ2-5; 11 positions match TRBD2. Germline CDR1 KGHDR, CDR2 SFDVKD. The CDR3 sequence is 14 residues long. After removal of 5 bases from V and 4 bases from J, the junction contained 2 bases not matched to a gene. CDR3 region: CATSATSGGETQYF. CDR3 nucleotide sequence: TGTGCCACCAGTGCAACTAGCGGGGGAGAGACCCAGTACTTC.

The sample holds one count of this clone. The V gene is TRBV9, the J gene TRBJ2-2, with D tentatively TRBD1 (5 bases). From germline, CDR1 is SGDLS and CDR2 YYNGEE. V lost 3 bases and J lost 6, with 15 bases in between. The CDR3 sequence is 15 residues long. As DNA, the CDR3 is TGTGCCAGCAGCGCCCTTCAGGGATTGGCCGGGGAGCTGTTTTTT. This codes for CASSALQGLAGELFF.

The genes are TRBV19 and TRBJ2-7, with D perhaps given as TRBD1 or TRBD2 (6 bases each). Trimming took 3 bases from V and 2 from J, leaving 11 bases between them. The CDR3 has 14 residues. CDR1 is LNHDA and CDR2 is SQIVND in the germline V gene (reference sequence). The CDR3 DNA reads as TGTGCCAGTAGTATCACGGGGGCCACCTACGAGCAGTACTTC. This encodes CASSITGATYEQYF.

This clone was detected only a few times. The J gene is TRBJ2-3, the V gene TRBV7-2, with TRBD2 identical over 8 bases. The trim removed 0 bases at V and 0 bases at J, leaving 5 bases unmatched. CDR1 and CDR2 (germline): SGHTA, FQGNSA. There are 17 residues in the CDR3. CDR3 bases: TGTGCCAGCAGCTTAGCTGCACTAGCGGCTAGCACAGATACGCAGTATTTT. It codes for CASSLAALAASTDTQYF.

The chain links TRBV6-5 to TRBJ2-7; 9 bases agree with TRBD1. Germline CDR1 reads MNHEY; CDR2 reads SVGAGI. The CDR3 is 13 residues long. Trimming took 5 bases from V and 6 from J; bases not matched to a gene: 5. The CDR3 reads CASSPGTGIEQYF. The DNA of the CDR3 is TGTGCCAGCAGTCCCGGGACAGGGATCGAGCAGTACTTC.

J is TRBJ1-6 and V is TRBV30; perhaps TRBD1 as D (6 bases). Per germline, CDR1 GTSNPN and CDR2 SVGIG (reference sequence). V was trimmed by 0 bases and J by 10 bases, leaving 16 bases between them. This CDR3 spans 15 amino acids. This chain's CDR3 is CAWSVGGRGRSPLHF. The CDR3, as DNA: TGTGCCTGGAGTGTAGGTGGCAGGGGCCGATCACCCCTCCACTTT.

A single count supports this clone. The V and J genes are TRBV28 and TRBJ2-6, with no clear D. The length of the CDR3 is 15 residues. Trimming left V 5 bases short and J 0 bases short, with 8 bases between. Germline V gene sequence: CDR1 MDHEN, CDR2 SYDVKM. In DNA form, the CDR3 reads TGTGCCAGCAGTCAACTCGGCTCTGGGGCCAACGTCCTGACTTTC. It encodes CASSQLGSGANVLTF.

This clone was observed a single time. The chain combines TRBV28 with TRBJ1-2; D may be TRBD1 (6 bases). This CDR3 region has 17 residues. From germline, CDR1 is MDHEN and CDR2 SYDVKM. Deletions cut 7 bases from V and 3 bases from J, with 24 bases between. The CDR3 loop reads CASNPNRDMIMYYGYTF. The CDR3, as DNA: TGTGCCAGCAACCCAAACCGGGACATGATCATGTACTATGGCTACACCTTC.

This clone was seen only once. This chain uses TRBV7-7 with TRBJ2-5, with TRBD2 matching over 11 bases. Trimming took 5 bases from V and 0 from J; bases not matched to a gene: 8. The CDR3 sequence is 17 residues long. The V gene's germline CDR1 is SSHAT and CDR2 FNYEAQ (reference sequence). The CDR3, as DNA: TGTGCCAGCAGCAGGATCCTAGCGGGGGGTAACCAAGAGACCCAGTACTTC. It codes for CASSRILAGGNQETQYF.

A remark on this clone: One junction end does not reproduce the germline sequence, and a read error may be involved. This rearrangement joins TRBV5-6 to TRBJ2-5, with 9 bases that match TRBD2. Germline CDR1 SGHDT, CDR2 YYEEEE. This CDR3 is 16 amino acids long. The CDR3: CARRAGAGGFQETQYF. CDR3 in DNA: TGTGCCCGCAGGGCAGGGGCGGGGGGGTTCCAAGAGACCCAGTACTTC.

The genes are TRBV5-1 and TRBJ2-5; TRBD2 matches at 8 bases. There are 15 residues in the CDR3. Germline CDR1 and CDR2: SGHRS and YFSETQ. Trimming cost V 1 base and J 1 base; bases outside gene matches: 3. The CDR3 here is CASSLFGGGQETQYF. The CDR3 DNA follows: TGCGCCAGCAGCTTGTTCGGGGGGGGCCAAGAGACCCAGTACTTC.

Comment on this clone: The sample contains more than one DNA sequence encoding this CDR3. The rearrangement links TRBV6-2 or TRBV6-3 to TRBJ2-3, with TRBD2 matching over 8 bases. Germline V gene data show CDR1 as MNHEY and CDR2 as SVGEGT. J gave up 2 bases and V 4 bases, and 2 bases lay outside the gene matches. The CDR3 spans 14 residues. CDR3 amino acids: CASSSGGATDTQYF. The CDR3 DNA is TGTGCCAGCAGTTCCGGGGGGGCCACAGATACGCAGTATTTT.